Below are 17 T cell receptor beta chains sequenced from a single sample in a study of T cell repertoires in cytomegalovirus infection. MiXCR, applied by TCRdb to the reads, yields one record per CDR3 protein. The sample includes about 770,000 distinct CDR3 sequences, around 29% seen only once; the top ten take less than 15%. For these receptors, no antigen is known. Sequencing used cultured CD8+ T cells from PBMCs, obtained from culture after CMV antigen stimulation. These receptors all stem from a human donor in good health (CMV status not recorded). Some clones in this sample may be carry-over from other donors' samples.

This clonotype came up a few times. This chain joins TRBV27 and TRBJ1-5; 8 bases are shared with TRBD1. Germline V gives CDR1 MNHEY, CDR2 SMNVEV (reference sequence). The CDR3 covers 16 residues. The ends lost 5 bases at V and 4 bases at J; junction bases unmatched: 10. The CDR3 loop reads CASSPSTGDFNQPQHF. CDR3 nucleotide sequence: TGTGCCAGCAGTCCCTCGACAGGGGACTTTAATCAGCCCCAGCATTTT.

The rearrangement uses TRBV6-5 and TRBJ2-1, with TRBD2 as a possible D gene (6 bases). The CDR3 runs to 14 residues. Germline CDR1 is MNHEY and CDR2 is SVGAGI. V was pared by 5 bases and J by 6 bases, with 14 bases between. CDR3 sequence: CASSEFGGLNEQFF. CDR3 coding DNA: TGTGCCAGCAGTGAATTCGGGGGTCTCAATGAGCAGTTCTTC.

The genes are TRBV7-9 and TRBJ2-4; D gene ambiguous. The CDR3 totals 16 residues. Trimming removed 5 bases from V and 0 bases from J, with 14 bases in between. Germline lookup yields CDR1 SEHNR and CDR2 FQNEAQ (reference sequence). CDR3: CASSPRTGVAKNIQYF. CDR3 sequence (DNA): TGTGCCAGCAGCCCAAGGACCGGAGTAGCCAAAAACATTCAGTACTTC.

To note about this clonotype: One junction end does not reproduce the germline sequence, and a read error may be involved. This chain connects TRBV5-4 to TRBJ2-1, with 10 positions matching TRBD1. The CDR3 runs 16 residues. From germline, CDR1 is SGHNT and CDR2 YYREEE (reference sequence). In DNA form, the CDR3 reads TGTGCCAGCAGCAACCCGGGACAGGGGATTGCGAATGAACAGTTCTTC. Residues: CASSNPGQGIANEQFF.

This clonotype was seen only a few times. The chain uses TRBV7-9 and TRBJ2-1; D not resolved. The CDR3 spans 12 residues. V was shortened by 4 bases and J by 8 bases, with 9 bases between the two germline ends. Germline V gene sequence: CDR1 SEHNR, CDR2 FQNEAQ (reference sequence). CDR3 DNA: TGTGCCAGCAGCTCCGCCTGGGATGAGCAGTTCTTC. As protein: CASSSAWDEQFF.

There are many counts of this clonotype. V usage is TRBV7-2 and J usage is TRBJ2-1, with TRBD2 as a possible D gene (5 bases). V was pared by 0 bases and J by 6 bases, with 15 bases between. Germline V CDR1 and CDR2: SGHTA, FQGNSA. The CDR3 is 16 amino acids. The CDR3 region is CASSLAIRLAVNEQFF. CDR3 DNA sequence: TGTGCCAGCAGCTTAGCGATTCGGCTAGCAGTCAATGAGCAGTTCTTC.

The CDR3 sequence is CASSRTVDRNTEAFF. CDR3 in DNA: TGTGCCAGCAGTCGGACAGTGGATCGGAACACTGAAGCTTTCTTT. The V call is TRBV6-2 or TRBV6-3, the J call TRBJ1-1; TRBD1 might be the D (6 bases). Looked up from germline, CDR1 is MNHEY and CDR2 is SVGEGT. V gave up 5 bases and J gave up 1 base, with 14 bases separating them. This CDR3 is built from 15 residues.

On this clonotype: Relative to the germline gene, one junction end is altered; a read error may explain this. The rearrangement links TRBV4-1 to TRBJ2-1; 12 nucleotides match TRBD2. This CDR3 comprises 14 residues. Germline assignment: CDR1 MGHRA and CDR2 YSYEKL. CDR3 nucleotides: TGTGCCAGCCTAGCGGGGGGGCCGGCCAATGAGCAGTTCTTC. Translating it yields CASLAGGPANEQFF.

The sample holds one count of this clonotype. The V call is TRBV19, the J call TRBJ1-1, with D possibly being TRBD1 (6 bases). CDR1 and CDR2 from the germline V gene are LNHDA and SQIVND (reference sequence). V was clipped by 11 bases and J by 0 bases, with 13 bases between them. The CDR3 spans 13 residues. The CDR3 loop is CASTDRVNTEAFF. CDR3 DNA sequence: TGTGCCTCAACGGACAGAGTGAACACTGAAGCTTTCTTT.

In its sample, this clonotype was seen many times. The chain uses TRBV7-2 and TRBJ1-1; 11 bases match TRBD1. The CDR3 loop spans 14 amino acids. Per the germline V gene, CDR1 is SGHTA and CDR2 is FQGNSA. Trimming at V came to 3 bases and at J to 7 bases, leaving 4 bases not matched to a gene. The CDR3 nucleotides are TGTGCCAGCAGCTTGGGGGACAGGGGGTATGAAGCTTTCTTT. Translating gives CASSLGDRGYEAFF.

The chain couples TRBV18 to TRBJ2-5; 8 bases fit TRBD2. Germline V gene data show CDR1 as KGHSH and CDR2 as LQKENI. The trim removed 5 bases at V and 0 bases at J, leaving 17 bases unmatched. The CDR3 contains 19 residues. The CDR3 loop reads CASSASERGTLLYQETQYF. The CDR3 nucleotides are TGTGCCAGCTCAGCGTCTGAGCGGGGGACCCTATTGTACCAAGAGACCCAGTACTTC.

This clonotype was counted only a few times. This chain joins TRBV25-1 and TRBJ2-3; D remains ambiguous. Trimming removed 4 bases at V and 5 bases at J, with 7 bases between. CDR3 length: 12 residues. Germline assignment: CDR1 MGHDK and CDR2 SYGVNS. For the CDR3, the DNA is TGTGCCAGCAGTGTATCTCGAGATACGCAGTATTTT. Protein: CASSVSRDTQYF.

This sequence joins TRBV7-6 and TRBJ2-5; D not certain. The length of the CDR3 is 16 residues. CDR1 is SGHVS and CDR2 is FNYEAQ in the germline V gene. V lost 0 bases, J lost 0 bases, and 11 bases lay in between. In DNA form, the CDR3 reads TGTGCCAGCAGCTTAGCGCACGGATTTTACCAAGAGACCCAGTACTTC. Protein: CASSLAHGFYQETQYF.

CDR3: CASSPPRSNQPQHF. The DNA of the CDR3 is TGTGCCAGCAGCCCCCCCCGTAGCAATCAGCCCCAGCATTTT. The chain recombines TRBV7-9 with TRBJ1-5, with D unclear. Germline V gene lookup returns CDR1 SEHNR and CDR2 FQNEAQ (reference sequence). V was clipped by 5 bases and J by 0 bases, with 8 bases between them. CDR3 size: 14 residues.

The rearrangement joins TRBV4-3 to TRBJ2-5, with 10 bases identical to TRBD2. The CDR3 runs to 15 residues. Germline trimming cut 5 bases from V and 2 bases from J; bases unmatched to any gene: 5. From germline, CDR1 is LGHNA and CDR2 YSLEER. For the CDR3, the DNA is TGCGCCAGCAGCATAGGACTAGCGGTACAAGAGACCCAGTACTTC. It specifies CASSIGLAVQETQYF.

Only a few counts were recorded for this clonotype. The gene calls are TRBV25-1 and TRBJ1-3; D not certain. Germline CDR1 MGHDK, CDR2 SYGVNS. Deletions cut 10 bases from V and 3 bases from J, with 22 bases between. The CDR3 is 16 residues long. DNA of the CDR3: TGTGCCACCTCCACCGGCTGGGATGCAAGTGGAAACACCATATATTTT. It translates to CATSTGWDASGNTIYF.

This clonotype was found many times. This sequence joins TRBV7-8 and TRBJ2-2; 12 nucleotides line up with TRBD2. CDR1 and CDR2 (germline): SGHVS, FQNEAQ. This CDR3 has 20 amino acids. The trim removed 0 bases at V and 1 base at J, leaving 9 bases unmatched. CDR3 loop: CASSLAGMTSGGQNTGELFF. The CDR3, as DNA: TGTGCCAGCAGCTTAGCGGGCATGACTAGCGGGGGCCAGAACACCGGGGAGCTGTTTTTT.